This TCR beta chain was sequenced for a study of control samples from healthy donors and cancer patients (TCRdb year 2020). Library preparation employed the immunoSEQ multiplex PCR assay. Imported from immuneACCESS, the table was reduced by TCRdb to in-frame sequences with V and J called. These copies leave out some clones; in studies compared against another copy, an unresolved V gene accounts for under half, and the cause of the remainder is not known. The sample profile shows 55,000 to 65,000 clones; more than 75% of them were found once. The top ten clones comprise about an eighth of the sample. In regard to this clone: Its antigen specificity is not known. Base qualities are not at hand, and no much larger clone is one base apart.

CDR1 MNHEY and CDR2 SMNVEV are derived from the germline V gene (reference sequence). V lost 1 base and J lost 2 bases, and the count of bases not matched to a germline gene is 7. Spanning cysteine to phenylalanine, the CDR3 consists of 17 amino acids. Only the CDR3 region is kept as DNA, spanning 51 bases read in frame from base 1. The source is a woman in her sixties with lung cancer. Recombination linked TRBV27 to TRBJ2-3, and 9 junction bases match TRBD2. Specimen: PBMCs. The nucleotide sequence is given as TGTGCCAGCAGTTTATTCGGGTCTAGCGGGGTCACAGATACGCAGTATTTT. This is translated as CASSLFGSSGVTDTQYF.